This T cell receptor (beta chain) was recorded in a study of blood T cell repertoires in COVID-19. Looking at the study overall: COVID-19 samples from acute and convalescent phases originated in the United States, Italy and Spain. Sources were T cells, B-cell-depleted T cells, or PBMCs; the material itself was cDNA or gDNA.

This clone was seen a few times. With 7 bases clipped from V and 8 bases from J, the junction kept 17 bases outside the gene matches. The CDR3 spans 16 residues. Germline V gene lookup returns CDR1 MDHEN and CDR2 SYDVKM. In the original workflow: Estimated nucleated cell counts came from reference gene primer amplification. Sequencing was performed with immunoSEQ multiplex PCR; in TCRdb, only in-frame clones are kept and a portion is missing. V and J calls and clone size come straight from that table; D and trimming were deduced from the DNA. The table shows about 120,000 clones, with around 81% occurring only once.

The chain joins TRBV28 to TRBJ1-2; TRBD1 matches at 9 bases. Sequenced sample: peripheral blood. The receptor was isolated from a woman in her 50s with acute or convalescent COVID-19. The CDR3 region is CASMEDRGKVSYGYTF. The CDR3 DNA follows: TGTGCCAGCATGGAGGACAGGGGCAAGGTGTCTTACGGCTACACCTTC.